The present T cell receptor (beta chain) was sequenced within a study of cytomegalovirus exposure and HLA in healthy donors. General study points: Being productive about 87% or about 30% of the time was typical of most TCR beta V segments in an earlier analysis.

Germline-derived CDR1 and CDR2 are SGHKS and YYEKEE (reference sequence). The CDR3 runs to 14 residues. The V and J ends lost 2 bases and 0 bases respectively, with 6 bases between them. PCR used 60 Vbeta primers and 13 Jbeta primers. Repertoires were generated with immunoSEQ multiplex PCR, while TCRdb's copy carries only in-frame clones and drops some. The repertoire table contains about 88,000 clones. A remark on this clone: As yet, its antigen is unknown.

This clonotype was obtained from a girl aged 10 to 17 in good health and CMV-seropositive. The chain joins TRBV5-5 to TRBJ2-1, with a tentative D call TRBD2 (6 bases). Sequences were obtained from PBMCs. The CDR3 protein is CASSFGSSYNEQFF. In nucleotides, the CDR3 is TGTGCCAGCAGCTTCGGGAGCTCCTACAATGAGCAGTTCTTC.